Here is one T cell receptor (beta chain) with its context. Antigen unknown. The ends were cut back, 2 bases at V and 4 bases at J, with 18 bases in the middle. CDR3 length equals 17 residues. Germline lookup yields CDR1 SGHAT and CDR2 FQNNGV. Expressed TCRB transcripts were sequenced, since all the RNA that had been isolated was reverse transcribed. The read count averaged approximately 3.3 million across naive, central memory and regulatory T cell samples. Clones were sequenced by immunoSEQ multiplex PCR, and TCRdb holds only the in-frame ones, with some missing. This table has about 250,000 clones, roughly 15% appearing once. This sample is drawn from a study of beta chain features in type 1 diabetes. Study results and limitations: Small HLA sub-analyses could not settle whether HLA shapes TCRB rearrangement. cDNA sequencing could over-represent cells with high TCR expression.

The authors sorted CD4+ naive, central memory, regulatory and stem cell-like memory cells via CD45RO/CCR7/CD25/CD127/CD95/CD27. The specimen sequenced was naive CD4+ T cells from blood. This clonotype was obtained from a woman in her thirties or forties in good health. The chain has TRBV11-2 and TRBJ1-3; D might be TRBD1 (6 bases). The CDR3 reads CASSLILQGGPGNTIYF. The CDR3 nucleotides are TGTGCCAGCAGCTTAATTCTACAGGGAGGGCCAGGAAACACCATATATTTT.